In this sample, the clone carrying this T cell receptor (beta chain) turned up many times. This specimen comes from a study of T cells in Graves' hyperthyroidism and ophthalmopathy. RNA transcripts were the template for amplifying TCR beta CDR3 regions. TCR CDR3 underwent first-round RT-PCR with the HTBI primer set. TCRdb reprocessed the multiplex PCR reads with MiXCR, giving one entry per CDR3 protein. The repertoire holds 150,000 or so distinct CDR3 sequences, with roughly a fifth as singletons. This sequence originates from a woman aged 50 to 60 with Graves' hyperthyroidism that later progressed to Graves' ophthalmopathy. Sequenced sample: blood.

The CDR3 DNA reads as TGTGCCAGCAGCTTCGGGACAGGGGACAATCAGCCCCAGCATTTT. Protein sequence: CASSFGTGDNQPQHF. This chain links TRBV11-2 with TRBJ1-5; 10 bases line up with TRBD1. V shed 3 bases and J 3 bases; nucleotides not matched to a gene: 2. The CDR3 runs 15 residues. Germline loops: CDR1 SGHAT, CDR2 FQNNGV.